This T cell receptor (beta chain) stems from a study of cytomegalovirus exposure and HLA in healthy donors. 60 Vbeta and 13 Jbeta primers were used in PCR. Using immunoSEQ multiplex PCR, the repertoire was profiled, and TCRdb retains in-frame clones only, with some absent. The sample lists around 180,000 clones, 75% to 85% occurring once. Comment on this clone: Its cognate antigen is unknown.

General observations from the study: In a later analysis, at a false discovery rate of 0.05, under 20,000 TCR beta sequences were associated with HLA alleles. The HLA-A and HLA-B alleles of most subjects were reportedly predicted accurately from TCR beta sequences. In a later analysis, a missense DCLRE1C variant was linked to TCR beta V- and J-gene trimming.

The CDR3 extends over 12 amino acids. Germline CDR1 WSHSY, CDR2 SAAADI. Trimming removed 6 bases at V and 6 bases at J, with 11 bases between. Donors sampled were nominally healthy, though unrecorded immune exposures were likely. The chain has TRBV10-2 and TRBJ1-2; no firm D call. Sequencing input: PBMCs. This sequence was found in a woman aged 18-29 years in good health and CMV-seropositive. CDR3 sequence (DNA): TGCGCCAGCAGGTCGCAGGAACATGGCTACACCTTC. Protein: CASRSQEHGYTF.